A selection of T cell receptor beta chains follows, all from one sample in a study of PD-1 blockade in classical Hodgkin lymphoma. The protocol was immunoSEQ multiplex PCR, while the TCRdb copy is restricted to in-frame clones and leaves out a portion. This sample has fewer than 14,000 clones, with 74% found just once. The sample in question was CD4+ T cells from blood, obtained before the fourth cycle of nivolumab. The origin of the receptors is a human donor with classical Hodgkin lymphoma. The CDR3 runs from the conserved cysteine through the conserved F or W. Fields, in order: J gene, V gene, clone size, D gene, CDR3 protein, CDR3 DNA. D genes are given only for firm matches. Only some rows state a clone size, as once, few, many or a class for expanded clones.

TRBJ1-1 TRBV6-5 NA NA CASRMRNTEAFF TGTGCCAGCAGGATGAGGAACACTGAAGCTTTCTTT
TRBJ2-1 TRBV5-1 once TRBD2 CASSLGSGGVSNEQFF TGCGCCAGCAGCTTGGGATCGGGAGGGGTCTCCAATGAGCAGTTCTTC
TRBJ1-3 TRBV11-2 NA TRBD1 CASSLDRLGQGAGNTIYF TGTGCCAGCAGCTTAGATCGACTGGGACAGGGGGCTGGAAACACCATATATTTT
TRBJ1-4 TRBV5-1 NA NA CASSINRGPDGEKLFF TGCGCCAGCAGCATCAACCGAGGGCCCGACGGTGAAAAACTGTTTTTT
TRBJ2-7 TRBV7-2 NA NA CASSSTPFPSYEQYF TGTGCCAGCAGCTCCACCCCGTTCCCCTCCTACGAGCAGTACTTC
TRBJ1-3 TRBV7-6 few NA CASSPDGGRDTIYF TGTGCCAGCAGCCCAGATGGAGGGCGAGACACCATATATTTT
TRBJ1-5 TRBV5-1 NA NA CASSLESGSQPQHF TGCGCCAGCAGCTTGGAGTCAGGGAGTCAGCCCCAGCATTTT
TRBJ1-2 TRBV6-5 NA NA CASSSGRNYGYTF TGTGCCAGCAGTTCTGGACGGAACTATGGCTACACCTTC
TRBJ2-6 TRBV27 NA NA CASSLRLSGANVLTF TGTGCCAGCAGTTTACGGCTCTCTGGGGCCAACGTCCTGACTTTC
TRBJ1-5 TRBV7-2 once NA CASSLGWQGRNQPQHF TGTGCCAGCAGCTTAGGCTGGCAGGGGAGGAATCAGCCCCAGCATTTT
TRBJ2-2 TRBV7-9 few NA CASSLVGELFF TGTGCCAGCAGCTTAGTGGGGGAGCTGTTTTTT
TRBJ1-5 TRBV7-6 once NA CASSLREGWDSNQPQHF TGTGCCAGCAGCCTTCGGGAGGGGTGGGACAGCAATCAGCCCCAGCATTTT
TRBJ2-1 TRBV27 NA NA CASSYYYYTGVKSTYNEQFF TGTGCCAGCAGCTACTACTACTACACGGGAGTAAAGAGCACCTACAATGAGCAGTTCTTC
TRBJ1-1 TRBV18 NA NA CASSPAGGEPTNTEAFF TGTGCCAGCTCACCGGCGGGCGGGGAGCCCACGAACACTGAAGCTTTCTTT
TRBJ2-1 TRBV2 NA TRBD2 CASSELAGGWYNEQFF TGTGCCAGCAGTGAACTAGCGGGAGGTTGGTACAATGAGCAGTTCTTC
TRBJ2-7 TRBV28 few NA CASTRDMYEQYF TGTGCCAGCACCCGTGATATGTACGAGCAGTACTTC
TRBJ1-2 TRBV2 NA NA CASSEVVGQGPYGYTF TGTGCCAGCAGTGAGGTTGTCGGCCAGGGACCCTATGGCTACACCTTC
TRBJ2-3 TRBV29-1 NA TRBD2 CSVGGLAGGSTDTQYF TGCAGCGTTGGGGGACTAGCGGGAGGAAGCACAGATACGCAGTATTTT
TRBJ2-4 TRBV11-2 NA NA CASSLQGFKNIQYF TGTGCCAGCAGCTTACAGGGGTTCAAAAACATTCAGTACTTC
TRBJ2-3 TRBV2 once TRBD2 CASSLGLAGGTTDTQYF TGTGCCAGCAGTTTGGGACTAGCGGGAGGTACCACAGATACGCAGTATTTT
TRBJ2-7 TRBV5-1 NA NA CASSIRPGTASSYEQYF TGCGCCAGCAGCATCCGTCCCGGGACGGCTAGCTCCTACGAGCAGTACTTC
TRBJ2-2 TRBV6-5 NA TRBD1 CASSSPGQGASGELFF TGTGCCAGCAGTTCACCCGGACAGGGGGCTAGCGGGGAGCTGTTTTTT
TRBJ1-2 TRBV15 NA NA CATSRDRHYGYTF TGTGCCACCAGCAGAGATCGGCACTATGGCTACACCTTC